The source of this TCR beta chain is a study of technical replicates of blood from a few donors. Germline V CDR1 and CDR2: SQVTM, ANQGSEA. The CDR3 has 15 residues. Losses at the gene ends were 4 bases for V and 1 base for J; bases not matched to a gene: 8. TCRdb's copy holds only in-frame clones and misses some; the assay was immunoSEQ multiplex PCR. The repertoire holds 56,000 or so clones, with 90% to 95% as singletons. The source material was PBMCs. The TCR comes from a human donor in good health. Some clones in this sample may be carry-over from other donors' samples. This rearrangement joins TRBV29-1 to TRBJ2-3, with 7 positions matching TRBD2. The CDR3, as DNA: TGCAGCGTTGCGCTGGGGAGCGGGGGCACAGATACGCAGTATTTT. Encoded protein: CSVALGSGGTDTQYF.